This T cell receptor (beta chain) originates from a study of vaccination and CD4 T cells after COVID-19. About the study: Post-vaccination specimens were collected at a median of approximately 66 days following dose two (range 14 to 241).

Study outcomes and limitations: The study sampled relatively few convalescent patients and omitted early post-infection timepoints.

CD4+ T cells that had been cultured provided DNA sequenced with the Oncomine TCR Beta short-read assay. Using the QIAamp micro DNA kit, genomic DNA was extracted from the CD4+ T cells that had been cultured. TCRdb re-derived calls from the PCR reads in MiXCR, one entry per CDR3 protein. The sample lists around 16,000 distinct CDR3 sequences, about 60% occurring once. V shed 5 bases and J shed 3 bases, with 15 bases lying between them. The germline CDR1 and CDR2 sequences are LNHNV and YYDKDF (reference sequence). This CDR3 is built from 15 residues. This clonotype has more than one count but fewer than ten. Its antigen is as yet unknown. Treatment of the sample: roughly nine-day PBMC culture with coronavirus spike peptide pools or control peptides (ViraFEST assay). ViraFEST relied on peptide pools to expand antigen-specific T cells; the TCRs were sequenced afterward.

The sequence derives from a human donor who had recovered from COVID-19. The sequenced material came from CD4+ T cells from blood, cultured in vitro. The chain has TRBV15 and TRBJ2-3, with no clear D. This CDR3 reads CATSVYKGGTDTQYF. In nucleotides, the CDR3 is TGTGCCACCAGCGTATACAAGGGTGGTACAGATACGCAGTATTTT.